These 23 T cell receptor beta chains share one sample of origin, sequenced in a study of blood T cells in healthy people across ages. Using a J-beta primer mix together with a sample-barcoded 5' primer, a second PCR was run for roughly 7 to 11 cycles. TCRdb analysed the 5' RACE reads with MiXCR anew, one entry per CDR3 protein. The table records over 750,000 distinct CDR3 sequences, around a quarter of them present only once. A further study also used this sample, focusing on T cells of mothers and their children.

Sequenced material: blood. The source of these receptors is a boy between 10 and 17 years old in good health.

The CDR3 DNA reads as TGTGCCAGCAGCCGTGACAGGAGGGACATTCAGTACTTC. Translation: CASSRDRRDIQYF. The rearrangement uses TRBV14 and TRBJ2-4; D tentatively fits TRBD1 or TRBD2 (6 bases each). The germline V gene has CDR1 SGHDN and CDR2 FVKESK. The CDR3 has 13 amino acids. V dropped 4 bases and J dropped 8 bases, with 12 bases sitting between them.

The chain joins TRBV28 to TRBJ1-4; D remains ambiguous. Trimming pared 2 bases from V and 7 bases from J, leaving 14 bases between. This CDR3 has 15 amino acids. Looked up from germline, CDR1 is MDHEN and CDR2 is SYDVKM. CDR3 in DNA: TGTGCCAGCAGTTTAGGAGGGATCGGAGGTGAAAAACTGTTTTTT. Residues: CASSLGGIGGEKLFF.

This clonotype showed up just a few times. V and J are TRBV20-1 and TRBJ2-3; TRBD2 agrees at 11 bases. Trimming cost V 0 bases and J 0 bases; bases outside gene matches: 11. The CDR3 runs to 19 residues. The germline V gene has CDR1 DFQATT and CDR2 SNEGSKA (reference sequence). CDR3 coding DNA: TGCAGTGCTAGAGATCCCAGGGCTAGCGGGGGGCTGAGCACAGATACGCAGTATTTT. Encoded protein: CSARDPRASGGLSTDTQYF.

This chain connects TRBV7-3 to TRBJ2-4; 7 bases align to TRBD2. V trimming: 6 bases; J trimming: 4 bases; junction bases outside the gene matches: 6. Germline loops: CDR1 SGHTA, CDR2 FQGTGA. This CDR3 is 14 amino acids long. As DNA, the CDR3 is TGTGCCAGCAGGGGACGGGAGGAGAAAAACATTCAGTACTTC. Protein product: CASRGREEKNIQYF.

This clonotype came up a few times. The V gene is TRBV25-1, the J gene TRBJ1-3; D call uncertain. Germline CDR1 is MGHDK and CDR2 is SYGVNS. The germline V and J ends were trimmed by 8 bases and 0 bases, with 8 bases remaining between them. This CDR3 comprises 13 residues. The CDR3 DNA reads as TGTGCCAGCGGCACGAACTCTGGAAACACCATATATTTT. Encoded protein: CASGTNSGNTIYF.

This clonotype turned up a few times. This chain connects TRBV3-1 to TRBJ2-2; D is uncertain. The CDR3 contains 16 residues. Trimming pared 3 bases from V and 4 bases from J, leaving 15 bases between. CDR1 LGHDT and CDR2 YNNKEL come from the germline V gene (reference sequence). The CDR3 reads CASSQPLGSFTGELFF. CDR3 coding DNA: TGTGCCAGCAGCCAGCCCCTAGGGTCGTTCACCGGGGAGCTGTTTTTT.

For the CDR3, the DNA is TGTGCCAGCAGCCAAGCACCTGGGACCTACGAGCAGTACTTC. It yields the protein CASSQAPGTYEQYF. This rearrangement joins TRBV3-1 to TRBJ2-7; no reliable D call. CDR3 length equals 14 residues. V was clipped by 1 base and J by 2 bases, with 9 bases between them. CDR1 is LGHDT, CDR2 YNNKEL, per germline (reference sequence).

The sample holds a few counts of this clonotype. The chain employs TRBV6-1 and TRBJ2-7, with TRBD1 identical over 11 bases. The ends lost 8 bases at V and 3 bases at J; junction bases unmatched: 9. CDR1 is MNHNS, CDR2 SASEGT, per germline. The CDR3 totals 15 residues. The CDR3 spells CASGTGQGVFYEQYF. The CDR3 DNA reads TGTGCCAGCGGAACGGGACAGGGGGTATTCTACGAGCAGTACTTC.

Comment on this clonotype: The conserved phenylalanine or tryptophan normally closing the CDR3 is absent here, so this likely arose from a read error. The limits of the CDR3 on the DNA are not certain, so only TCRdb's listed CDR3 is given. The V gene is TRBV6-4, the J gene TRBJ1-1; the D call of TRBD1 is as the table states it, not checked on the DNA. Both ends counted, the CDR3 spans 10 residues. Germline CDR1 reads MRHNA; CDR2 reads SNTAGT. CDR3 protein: CASSDAGAAL.

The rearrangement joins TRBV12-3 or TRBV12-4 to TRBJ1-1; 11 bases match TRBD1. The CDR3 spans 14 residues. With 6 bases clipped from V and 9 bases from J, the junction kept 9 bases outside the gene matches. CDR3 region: CASSVDRGRSQAFF. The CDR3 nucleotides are TGTGCCAGCAGCGTGGACAGGGGGCGAAGTCAAGCTTTCTTT.

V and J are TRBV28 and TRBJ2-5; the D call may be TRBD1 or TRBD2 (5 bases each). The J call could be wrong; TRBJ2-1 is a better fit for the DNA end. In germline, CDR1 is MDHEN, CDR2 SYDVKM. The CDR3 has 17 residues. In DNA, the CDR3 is TGTGCCAGCGGGGCGGGTCGAAAGAGAGTGTGGTACAATGAGCAGTTCTTC. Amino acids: CASGAGRKRVWYNEQFF.

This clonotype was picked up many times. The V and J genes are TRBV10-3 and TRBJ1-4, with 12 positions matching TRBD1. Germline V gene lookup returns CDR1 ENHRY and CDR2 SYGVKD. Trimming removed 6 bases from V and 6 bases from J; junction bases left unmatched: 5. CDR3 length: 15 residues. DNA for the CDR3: TGTGCCATCAGCCCCGGGACAGGGGGCGATGAAAAACTGTTTTTT. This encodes CAISPGTGGDEKLFF.

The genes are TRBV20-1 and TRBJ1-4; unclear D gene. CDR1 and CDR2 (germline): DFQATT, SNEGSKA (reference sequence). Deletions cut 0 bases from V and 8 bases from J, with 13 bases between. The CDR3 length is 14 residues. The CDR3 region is CSARDYGGREKLFF. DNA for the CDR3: TGCAGTGCTAGAGATTATGGAGGGAGGGAAAAACTGTTTTTT.

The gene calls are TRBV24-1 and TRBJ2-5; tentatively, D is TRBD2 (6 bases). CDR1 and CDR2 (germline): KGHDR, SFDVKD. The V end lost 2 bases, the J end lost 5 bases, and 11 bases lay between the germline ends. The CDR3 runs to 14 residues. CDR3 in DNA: TGTGCCACCAGTGATTACAAGGCGGGGGAGACCCAGTACTTC. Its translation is CATSDYKAGETQYF.

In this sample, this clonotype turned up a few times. The CDR3 region has the DNA TGCAGCATACGCGGTGCGTTACAAGAGACCCAGTACTTC. Its translation is CSIRGALQETQYF. This rearrangement joins TRBV29-1 to TRBJ2-5; D uncertain. V was clipped by 8 bases and J by 2 bases, with 15 bases between them. Looked up from germline, CDR1 is SQVTM and CDR2 is ANQGSEA. This CDR3 is 13 amino acids long. The full variable domain, rest sourced from reference TRBV29-1 and TRBJ2-5, is SAVISQKPSRDICQRGTSLTIQCQVDSQVTMMFWYRQQPGQSLTLIATANQGSEATYESGFVIDKFPISRPNLTFSTLTVSNMSPEDSSIYLCSIRGALQETQYFGPGTRLLVL.

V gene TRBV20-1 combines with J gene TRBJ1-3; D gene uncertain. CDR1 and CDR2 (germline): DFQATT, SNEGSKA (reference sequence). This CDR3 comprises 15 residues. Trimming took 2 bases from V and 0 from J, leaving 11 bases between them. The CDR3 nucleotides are TGCAGTGCTAGACCTCATCTCGGCTCTGGAAACACCATATATTTT. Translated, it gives CSARPHLGSGNTIYF.

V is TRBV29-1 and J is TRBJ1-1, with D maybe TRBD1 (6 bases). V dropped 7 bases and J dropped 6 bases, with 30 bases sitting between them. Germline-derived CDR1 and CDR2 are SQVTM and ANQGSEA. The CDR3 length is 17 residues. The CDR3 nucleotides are TGCAGCGCCGCGGGGGGCACCCCCGAGACCCCAGTGGCTGAAGCTTTCTTT. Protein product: CSAAGGTPETPVAEAFF.

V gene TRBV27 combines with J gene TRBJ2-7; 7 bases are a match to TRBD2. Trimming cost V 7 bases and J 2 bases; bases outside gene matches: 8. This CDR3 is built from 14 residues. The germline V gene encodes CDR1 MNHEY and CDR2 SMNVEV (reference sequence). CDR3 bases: TGTGCCAGCAATGACCCTAGCGGAACCTACGAGCAGTACTTC. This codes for CASNDPSGTYEQYF.

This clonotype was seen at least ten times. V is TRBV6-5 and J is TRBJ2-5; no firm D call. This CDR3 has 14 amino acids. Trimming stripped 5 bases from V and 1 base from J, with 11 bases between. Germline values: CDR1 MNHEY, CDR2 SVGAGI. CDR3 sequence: CASSAPGTQETQYF. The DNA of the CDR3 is TGTGCCAGCAGTGCTCCAGGCACCCAAGAGACCCAGTACTTC.

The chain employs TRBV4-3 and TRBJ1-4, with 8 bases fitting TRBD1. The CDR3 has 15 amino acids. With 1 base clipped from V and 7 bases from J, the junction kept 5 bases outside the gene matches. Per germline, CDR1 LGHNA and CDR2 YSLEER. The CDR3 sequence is CASSQVWTGFEKLFF. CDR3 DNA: TGCGCCAGCAGCCAAGTTTGGACAGGGTTTGAAAAACTGTTTTTT.

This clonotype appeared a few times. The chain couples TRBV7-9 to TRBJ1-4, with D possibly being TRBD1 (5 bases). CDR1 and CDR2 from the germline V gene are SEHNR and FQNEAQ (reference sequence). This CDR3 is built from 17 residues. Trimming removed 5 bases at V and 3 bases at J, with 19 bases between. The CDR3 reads CASSIFGPGGANEKLFF. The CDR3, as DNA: TGTGCCAGCAGCATCTTTGGGCCCGGAGGGGCTAATGAAAAACTGTTTTTT.

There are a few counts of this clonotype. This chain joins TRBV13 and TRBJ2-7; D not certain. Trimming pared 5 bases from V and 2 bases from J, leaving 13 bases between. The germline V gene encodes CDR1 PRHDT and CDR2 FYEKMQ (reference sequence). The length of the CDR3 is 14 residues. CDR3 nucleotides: TGTGCCAGCAGCGTCCACCCGGGCGCCTACGAGCAGTACTTC. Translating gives CASSVHPGAYEQYF.

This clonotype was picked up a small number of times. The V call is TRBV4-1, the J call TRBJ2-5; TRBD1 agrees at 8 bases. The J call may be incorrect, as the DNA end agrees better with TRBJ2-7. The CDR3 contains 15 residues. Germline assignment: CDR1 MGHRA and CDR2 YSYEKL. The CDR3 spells CASSATRTGTYEQYF. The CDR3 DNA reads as TGCGCCAGCAGCGCTACCCGGACAGGGACCTACGAGCAGTACTTC.